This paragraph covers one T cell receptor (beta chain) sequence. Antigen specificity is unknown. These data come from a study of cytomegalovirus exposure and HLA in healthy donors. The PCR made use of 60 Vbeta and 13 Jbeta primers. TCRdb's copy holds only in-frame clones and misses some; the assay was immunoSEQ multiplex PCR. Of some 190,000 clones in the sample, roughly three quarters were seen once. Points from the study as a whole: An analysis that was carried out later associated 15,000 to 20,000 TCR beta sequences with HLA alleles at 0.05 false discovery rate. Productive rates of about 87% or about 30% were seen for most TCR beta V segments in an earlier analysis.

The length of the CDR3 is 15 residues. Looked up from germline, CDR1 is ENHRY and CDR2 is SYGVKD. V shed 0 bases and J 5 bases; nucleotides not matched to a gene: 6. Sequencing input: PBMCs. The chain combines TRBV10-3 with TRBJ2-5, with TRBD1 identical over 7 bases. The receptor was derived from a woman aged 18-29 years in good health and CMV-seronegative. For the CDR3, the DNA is TGTGCCATCAGTGAGTCGACAGGGATGGGGGAGACCCAGTACTTC. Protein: CAISESTGMGETQYF.